This T cell receptor beta chain appears in the sequencing data of a study of prognosis after radiotherapy for stage I lung cancer. Findings and limits, study-wide: Following stereotactic body radiation therapy, unique TCR clone counts fell, with a median of about 9,700 versus 6,500. A determination of whether the expanded TCR clones were tumor-specific was not made.

This clonotype was recorded at least ten times. As yet, its antigen is unknown. Trimming pared 5 bases from V and 5 bases from J, leaving 16 bases between. In germline, CDR1 is SNHLY, CDR2 FYNNEI. The CDR3 consists of 14 residues. The study amplified the TCR beta CDR3 region from genomic DNA. This amplification was carried out by two rounds of multiplex PCR. Primers specific to each TRBV and TRBJ gene were used in first-round PCR. TCRdb passed the multiplex PCR reads through MiXCR, listing each CDR3 protein once. The table has roughly 30,000 distinct CDR3 sequences, less than 35% seen once. This sequence was found in a donor aged 50 or older with non-small cell lung cancer. The J gene is TRBJ2-7, the V gene TRBV2; no definite D call. The sequences come from PBMCs, collected before or after stereotactic body radiation therapy (not recorded which). The CDR3 reads CASSRFIGLDEQYF. The DNA of the CDR3 is TGTGCCAGCAGTCGTTTCATTGGTCTGGACGAGCAGTACTTC.